By share of the sample, the clone carrying this T cell receptor (beta chain) is medium-sized. The CDR3 totals 11 residues. V was trimmed by 9 bases and J by 6 bases, leaving 12 bases between them. Germline V gene data show CDR1 as MNHNS and CDR2 as SASEGT. The source of the sample is a study of metastatic and nonmetastatic thyroid tumors. Patients had received no treatment of any kind before thyroid surgery. TCRdb re-analyzed the PCR reads through MiXCR. The profile shows around 22,000 clones, approximately 9.9% of them singletons. Source material: blood. The genes are TRBV6-1 and TRBJ2-7; D ambiguous. The clonotype comes from a female donor with papillary thyroid cancer or a benign thyroid nodule (not recorded which). Some clones in this sample may be carry-over from other donors' samples. CDR3 in amino acids: CASQVVGEQYF. CDR3 nucleotide sequence: TGTGCCAGTCAGGTTGTAGGCGAGCAGTACTTC.